This T cell receptor (beta chain) was identified during a study of neurological immune-mediated disorders. 5'RACE with 10-nucleotide random UMIs produced the cDNA. MiXCR, applied by TCRdb to the 5' RACE reads, yields one record per CDR3 protein. Of over 35,000 distinct CDR3 sequences listed, roughly 2.5% are singletons. In this sample, this clonotype turned up many times. Unsorted libraries were generated from 2 million PBMCs held at -80 degrees C. Germline values: CDR1 SGHAT, CDR2 FQNNGV. The CDR3 is made up of 15 amino acids. The trim removed 5 bases at V and 4 bases at J, leaving 7 bases unmatched. Material: PBMCs. The chain uses TRBV11-2 and TRBJ2-1, with 8 bases identical to TRBD2. The TCR was taken from a man between 50 and 59 years old with multiple sclerosis. The CDR3 region is CASSRREGRYNEQFF. CDR3 nucleotide sequence: TGTGCCAGCAGCCGTCGGGAGGGGAGATACAATGAGCAGTTCTTC.